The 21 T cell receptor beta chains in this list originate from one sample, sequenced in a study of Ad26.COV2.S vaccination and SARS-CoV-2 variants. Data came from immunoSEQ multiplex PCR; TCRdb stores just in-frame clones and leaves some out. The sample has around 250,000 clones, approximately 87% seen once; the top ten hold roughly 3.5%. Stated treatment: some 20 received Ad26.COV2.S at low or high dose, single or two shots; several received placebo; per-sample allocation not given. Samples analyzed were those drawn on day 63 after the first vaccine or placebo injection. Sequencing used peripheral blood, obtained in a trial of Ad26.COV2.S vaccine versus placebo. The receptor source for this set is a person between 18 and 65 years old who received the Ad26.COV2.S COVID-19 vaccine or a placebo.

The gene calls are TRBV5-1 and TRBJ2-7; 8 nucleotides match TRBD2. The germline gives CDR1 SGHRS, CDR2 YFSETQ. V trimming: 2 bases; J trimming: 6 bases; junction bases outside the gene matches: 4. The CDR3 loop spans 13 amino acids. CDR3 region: CASSFPGGVEQYF. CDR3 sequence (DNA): TGCGCCAGCAGCTTCCCGGGGGGGGTCGAGCAGTACTTC.

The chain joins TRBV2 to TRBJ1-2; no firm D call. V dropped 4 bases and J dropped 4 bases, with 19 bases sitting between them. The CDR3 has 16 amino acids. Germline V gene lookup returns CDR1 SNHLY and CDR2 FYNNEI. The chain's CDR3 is CASSGYAGRMIYGYTF. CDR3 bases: TGTGCCAGCAGTGGGTACGCCGGACGTATGATCTATGGCTACACCTTC.

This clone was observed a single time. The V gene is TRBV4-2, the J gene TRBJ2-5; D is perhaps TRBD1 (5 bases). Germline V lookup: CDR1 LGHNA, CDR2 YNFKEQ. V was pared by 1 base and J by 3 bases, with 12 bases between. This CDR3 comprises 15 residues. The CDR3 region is CASSQAVTGEETQYF. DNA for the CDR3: TGTGCCAGCAGCCAAGCGGTAACAGGTGAAGAGACCCAGTACTTC.

CDR3 bases: TGTGCCAGCAGTGAAAACAGGAATGTGGCTGGCTACACCTTC. It codes for CASSENRNVAGYTF. The chain recombines TRBV2 with TRBJ1-2, with D possibly matching TRBD1 (5 bases). This CDR3 region has 14 residues. CDR1 is SNHLY, CDR2 FYNNEI, per germline. V lost 2 bases, J lost 7 bases, and 14 bases lay in between.

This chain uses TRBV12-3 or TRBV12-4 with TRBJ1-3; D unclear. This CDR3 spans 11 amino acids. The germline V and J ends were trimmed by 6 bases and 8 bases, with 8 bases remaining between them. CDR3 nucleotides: TGTGCCAGCAGGATGGGTTACACCATATATTTT. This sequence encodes CASRMGYTIYF.

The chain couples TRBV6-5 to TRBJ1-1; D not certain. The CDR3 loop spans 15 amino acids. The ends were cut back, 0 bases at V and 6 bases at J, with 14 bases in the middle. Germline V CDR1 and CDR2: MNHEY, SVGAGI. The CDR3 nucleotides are TGTGCCAGCAGTTACTCGGGCACCCGGATGGCTGAAGCTTTCTTT. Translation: CASSYSGTRMAEAFF.

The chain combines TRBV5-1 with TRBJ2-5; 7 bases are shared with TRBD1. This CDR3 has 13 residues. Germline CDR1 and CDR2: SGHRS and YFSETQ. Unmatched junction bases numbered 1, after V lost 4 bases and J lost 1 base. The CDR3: CASSRQGQETQYF. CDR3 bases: TGCGCCAGCAGCCGACAGGGCCAAGAGACCCAGTACTTC. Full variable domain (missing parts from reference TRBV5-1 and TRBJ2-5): KAGVTQTPRYLIKTRGQQVTLSCSPISGHRSVSWYQQTPGQGLQFLFEYFSETQRNKGNFPGRFSGRQFSNSRSEMNVSTLELGDSALYLCASSRQGQETQYFGPGTRLLVL.

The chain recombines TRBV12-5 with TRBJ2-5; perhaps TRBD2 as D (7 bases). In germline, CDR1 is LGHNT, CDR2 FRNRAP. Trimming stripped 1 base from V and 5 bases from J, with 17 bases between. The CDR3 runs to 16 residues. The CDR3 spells CASGLGGGLVRETQYF. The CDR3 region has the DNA TGTGCTAGTGGTTTGGGGGGGGGCCTGGTACGTGAGACCCAGTACTTC.

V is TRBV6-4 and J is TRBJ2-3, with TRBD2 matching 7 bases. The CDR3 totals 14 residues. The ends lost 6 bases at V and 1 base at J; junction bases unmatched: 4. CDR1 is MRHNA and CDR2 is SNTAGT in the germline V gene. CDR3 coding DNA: TGTGCCAGCAGCCAAACTAGCGGCACAGATACGCAGTATTTT. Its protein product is CASSQTSGTDTQYF.

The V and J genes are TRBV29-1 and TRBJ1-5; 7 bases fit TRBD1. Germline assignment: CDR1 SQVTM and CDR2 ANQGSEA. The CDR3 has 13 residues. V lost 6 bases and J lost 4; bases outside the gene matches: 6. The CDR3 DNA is TGCAGCGTGATGACAGGGTGGAATCAGCCCCAGCATTTT. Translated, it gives CSVMTGWNQPQHF. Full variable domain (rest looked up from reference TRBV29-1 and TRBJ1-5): SAVISQKPSRDICQRGTSLTIQCQVDSQVTMMFWYRQQPGQSLTLIATANQGSEATYESGFVIDKFPISRPNLTFSTLTVSNMSPEDSSIYLCSVMTGWNQPQHFGDGTRLSIL.

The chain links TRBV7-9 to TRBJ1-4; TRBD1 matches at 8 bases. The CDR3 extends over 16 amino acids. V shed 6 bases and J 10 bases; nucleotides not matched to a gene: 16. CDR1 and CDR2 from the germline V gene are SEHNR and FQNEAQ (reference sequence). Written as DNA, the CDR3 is TGTGCCAGCAGTCCCTCAGGGGGCAACTTAATGAGAAAACTGTTTTTT. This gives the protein CASSPSGGNLMRKLFF.

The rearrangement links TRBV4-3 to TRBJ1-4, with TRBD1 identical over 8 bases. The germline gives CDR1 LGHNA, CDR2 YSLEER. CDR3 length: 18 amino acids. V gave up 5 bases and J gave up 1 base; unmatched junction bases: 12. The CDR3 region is CASSSPRGPLETNEKLFF. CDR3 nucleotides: TGCGCCAGCAGCTCCCCCAGGGGGCCTTTAGAAACTAATGAAAAACTGTTTTTT.

The CDR3 region has the DNA TGTGCCAGCAGCGACCAGGGGATCTCCGGGGAGCTGTTTTTT. Its translation is CASSDQGISGELFF. This chain connects TRBV7-9 to TRBJ2-2, with a possible D match to TRBD1 (6 bases). This CDR3 comprises 14 residues. Germline CDR1 SEHNR, CDR2 FQNEAQ (reference sequence). V shed 5 bases and J shed 6 bases, with 13 bases lying between them. The full variable domain, in which reference TRBV7-9 and TRBJ2-2 provide the parts outside the CDR3, is DTGVSQNPRHKITKRGQNVTFRCDPISEHNRLYWYRQTLGQGPEFLTYFQNEAQLEKSRLLSDRFSAERPKGSFSTLEIQRTEQGDSAMYLCASSDQGISGELFFGEGSRLTVL.

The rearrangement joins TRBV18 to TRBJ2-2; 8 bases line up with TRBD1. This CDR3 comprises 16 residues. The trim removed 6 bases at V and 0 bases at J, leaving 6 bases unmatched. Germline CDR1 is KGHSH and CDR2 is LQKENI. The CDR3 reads CASSIDRGSNTGELFF. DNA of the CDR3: TGTGCCAGCTCGATAGACAGGGGATCGAACACCGGGGAGCTGTTTTTT.

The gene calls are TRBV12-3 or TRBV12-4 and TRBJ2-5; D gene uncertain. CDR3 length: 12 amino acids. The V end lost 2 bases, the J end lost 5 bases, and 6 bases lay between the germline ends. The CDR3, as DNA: TGTGCCAGCAGTTTAAGTCTCGAGACCCAGTACTTC. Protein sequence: CASSLSLETQYF.

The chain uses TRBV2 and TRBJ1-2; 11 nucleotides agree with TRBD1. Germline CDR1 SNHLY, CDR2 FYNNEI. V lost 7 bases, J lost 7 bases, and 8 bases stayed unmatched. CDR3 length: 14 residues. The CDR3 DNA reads TGTGCCAGCAAACGGACAGGGGGCGCGGGTGGCTACACCTTC. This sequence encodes CASKRTGGAGGYTF.

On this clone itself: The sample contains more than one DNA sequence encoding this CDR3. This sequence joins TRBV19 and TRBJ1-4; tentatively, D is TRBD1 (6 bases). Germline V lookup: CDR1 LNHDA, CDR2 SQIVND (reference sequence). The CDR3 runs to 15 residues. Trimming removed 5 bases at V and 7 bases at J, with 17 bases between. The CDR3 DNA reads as TGTGCCAGTAGTGGCAGACAGGTCGGGAGTGAAAAACTGTTTTTT. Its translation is CASSGRQVGSEKLFF.

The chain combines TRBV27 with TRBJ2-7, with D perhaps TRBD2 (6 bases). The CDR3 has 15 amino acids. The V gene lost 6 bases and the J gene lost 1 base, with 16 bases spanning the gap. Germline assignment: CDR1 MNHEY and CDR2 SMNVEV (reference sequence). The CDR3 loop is CASRSRDLTSYEQYF. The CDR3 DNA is TGTGCCAGCAGATCGCGGGACTTAACTTCCTACGAGCAGTACTTC.

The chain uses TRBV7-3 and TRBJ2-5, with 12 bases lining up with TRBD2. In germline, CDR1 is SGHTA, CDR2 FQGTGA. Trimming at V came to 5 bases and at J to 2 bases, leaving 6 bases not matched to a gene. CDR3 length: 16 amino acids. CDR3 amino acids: CASSGGLAGRQETQYF. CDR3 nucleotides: TGTGCCAGCAGCGGCGGACTAGCGGGGCGACAAGAGACCCAGTACTTC.

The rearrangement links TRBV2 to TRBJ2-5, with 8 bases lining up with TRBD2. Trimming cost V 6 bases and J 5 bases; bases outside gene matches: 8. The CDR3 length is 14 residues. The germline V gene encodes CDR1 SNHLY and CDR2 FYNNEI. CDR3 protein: CASRSGSRGETQYF. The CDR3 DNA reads TGTGCCAGCAGAAGCGGGAGTCGAGGGGAGACCCAGTACTTC. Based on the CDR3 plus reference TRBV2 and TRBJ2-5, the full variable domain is EPEVTQTPSHQVTQMGQEVILRCVPISNHLYFYWYRQILGQKVEFLVSFYNNEISEKSEIFDDQFSVERPDGSNFTLKIRSTKLEDSAMYFCASRSGSRGETQYFGPGTRLLVL.

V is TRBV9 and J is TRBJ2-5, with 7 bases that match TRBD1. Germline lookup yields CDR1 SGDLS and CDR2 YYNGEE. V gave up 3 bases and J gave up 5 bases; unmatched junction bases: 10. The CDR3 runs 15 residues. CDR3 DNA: TGTGCCAGCAGCGGAGACTTTACAGGGGCCGAGACCCAGTACTTC. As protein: CASSGDFTGAETQYF.